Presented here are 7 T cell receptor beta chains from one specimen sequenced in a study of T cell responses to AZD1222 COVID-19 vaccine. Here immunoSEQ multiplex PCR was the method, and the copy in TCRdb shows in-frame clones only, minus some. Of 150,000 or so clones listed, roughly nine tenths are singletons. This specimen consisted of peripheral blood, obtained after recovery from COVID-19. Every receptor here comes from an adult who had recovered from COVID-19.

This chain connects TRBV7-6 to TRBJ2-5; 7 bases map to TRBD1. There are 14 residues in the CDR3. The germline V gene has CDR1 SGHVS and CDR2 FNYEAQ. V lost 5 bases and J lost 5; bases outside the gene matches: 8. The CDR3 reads CASSPGTVRETQYF. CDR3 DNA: TGTGCCAGCAGCCCTGGGACAGTTAGGGAGACCCAGTACTTC. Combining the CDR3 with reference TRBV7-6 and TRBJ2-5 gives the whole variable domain GAGVSQSPRYKVTKRGQDVALRCDPISGHVSLYWYRQALGQGPEFLTYFNYEAQQDKSGLPNDRFSAERPEGSISTLTIQRTEQRDSAMYRCASSPGTVRETQYFGPGTRLLVL.

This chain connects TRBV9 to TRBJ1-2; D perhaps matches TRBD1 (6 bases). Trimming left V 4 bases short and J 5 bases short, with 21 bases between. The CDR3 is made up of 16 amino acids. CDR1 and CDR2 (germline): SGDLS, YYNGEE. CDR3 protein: CASSPPGDVIAYGYTF. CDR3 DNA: TGTGCCAGCAGCCCTCCAGGGGACGTAATAGCTTATGGCTACACCTTC. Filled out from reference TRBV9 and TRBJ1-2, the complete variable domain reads DSGVTQTPKHLITATGQRVTLRCSPRSGDLSVYWYQQSLDQGLQFLIQYYNGEERAKGNILERFSAQQFPDLHSELNLSSLELGDSALYFCASSPPGDVIAYGYTFGSGTRLTVV.

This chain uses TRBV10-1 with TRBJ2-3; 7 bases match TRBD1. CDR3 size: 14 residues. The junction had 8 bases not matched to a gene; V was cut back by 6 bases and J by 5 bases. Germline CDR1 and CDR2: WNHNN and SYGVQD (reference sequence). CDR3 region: CASRGTAREDTQYF. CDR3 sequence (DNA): TGCGCCAGCAGAGGGACAGCTCGTGAAGATACGCAGTATTTT.

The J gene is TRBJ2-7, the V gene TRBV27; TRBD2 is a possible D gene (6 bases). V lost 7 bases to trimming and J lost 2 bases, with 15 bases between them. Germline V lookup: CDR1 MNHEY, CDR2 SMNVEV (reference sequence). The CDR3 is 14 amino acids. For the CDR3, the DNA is TGTGCCAGCAAACCGGGACTGCCTACCTACGAGCAGTACTTC. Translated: CASKPGLPTYEQYF.

The DNA for the CDR3 is TGTGCCAGCACCCTCGTGCAGGGCAGCAGCTACGAGCAGTACTTC. Encoded protein: CASTLVQGSSYEQYF. The chain joins TRBV6-5 to TRBJ2-7; D is possibly TRBD1 (5 bases). The germline CDR1 and CDR2 sequences are MNHEY and SVGAGI. This CDR3 comprises 15 residues. With 7 bases removed from V and 3 bases from J, the gap between germline ends came to 19 bases.

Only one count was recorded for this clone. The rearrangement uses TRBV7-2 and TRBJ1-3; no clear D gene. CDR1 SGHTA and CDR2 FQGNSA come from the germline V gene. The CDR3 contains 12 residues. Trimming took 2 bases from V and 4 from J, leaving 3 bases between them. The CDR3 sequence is CASSLNGNTIYF. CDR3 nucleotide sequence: TGTGCCAGCAGCTTAAACGGAAACACCATATATTTT.

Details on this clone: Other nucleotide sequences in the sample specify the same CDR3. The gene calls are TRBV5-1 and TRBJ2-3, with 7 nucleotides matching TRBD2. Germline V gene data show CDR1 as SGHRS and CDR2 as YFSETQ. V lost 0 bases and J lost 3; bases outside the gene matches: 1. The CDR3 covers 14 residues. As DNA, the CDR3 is TGCGCCAGCAGCTTGGGCGGGGGAACAGATACGCAGTATTTT. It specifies CASSLGGGTDTQYF.